The clone carrying this T cell receptor (beta chain) was observed many times. This entry is derived from a study of T cells in Graves' hyperthyroidism and ophthalmopathy. V was trimmed by 2 bases and J by 7 bases, leaving 6 bases between them. The CDR3 contains 11 residues. Germline V gene sequence: CDR1 SGHRS, CDR2 YFSETQ. Amplification targeted TCR beta CDR3 regions from RNA transcripts. With the HTBI primer set, the TCR CDR3 went through a first round of RT-PCR. Each CDR3 protein is one row after TCRdb ran MiXCR on the multiplex PCR reads. The sample contains around 250,000 distinct CDR3 sequences, approximately 24% of which appear only once.

The sequence came from a woman aged 40 to 49 with Graves' ophthalmopathy. This chain joins TRBV5-1 and TRBJ1-1; D gene unclear. Sequenced material: blood. DNA for the CDR3: TGCGCCAGCAGCTTCGGACTTGAAGCTTTCTTT. Protein sequence: CASSFGLEAFF.